This TCR beta chain was recorded in a study of tumor-infiltrating lymphocytes in oesophageal squamous cell carcinoma listed by TCRdb under 2016. The CDR3, cysteine through phenylalanine, is 16 amino acids long. Of the read, only the CDR3 DNA is kept; its 48 bases are in frame from base 1. CDR1 and CDR2, looked up from the germline V gene, are SGHVS and FNYEAQ. Worth noting for this clonotype: What this receptor recognizes is not known. The germline gene is not matched at one end of the junction; a read error may be the cause.

The receptor library was made with PCR. TCRdb names Illumina HiSeq 2000 as the instrument used. TCRdb reprocessed the public reads (quality trimming at Q25 with fastp, clone calling with MiXCR) and kept in-frame beta chains. Every CDR3 protein is listed once, alongside the most common genes and DNA of its rows. Recorded for this sample are over 20,000 distinct CDR3 sequences; 35% to 40% of them occurred a single time. Roughly 37% of the sample goes to the ten largest clones. The sequence is built from TRBV7-6 and TRBJ2-3, with 7 middle bases fitting TRBD1. This receptor was obtained from a male donor with esophageal squamous cell carcinoma. The material sequenced was esophageal tumor tissue. The DNA is TGTGCTAGCAGCCGTACTCCGGGACAGAGCACAGATACGCAGTATTTT. Its translation is CASSRTPGQSTDTQYF.